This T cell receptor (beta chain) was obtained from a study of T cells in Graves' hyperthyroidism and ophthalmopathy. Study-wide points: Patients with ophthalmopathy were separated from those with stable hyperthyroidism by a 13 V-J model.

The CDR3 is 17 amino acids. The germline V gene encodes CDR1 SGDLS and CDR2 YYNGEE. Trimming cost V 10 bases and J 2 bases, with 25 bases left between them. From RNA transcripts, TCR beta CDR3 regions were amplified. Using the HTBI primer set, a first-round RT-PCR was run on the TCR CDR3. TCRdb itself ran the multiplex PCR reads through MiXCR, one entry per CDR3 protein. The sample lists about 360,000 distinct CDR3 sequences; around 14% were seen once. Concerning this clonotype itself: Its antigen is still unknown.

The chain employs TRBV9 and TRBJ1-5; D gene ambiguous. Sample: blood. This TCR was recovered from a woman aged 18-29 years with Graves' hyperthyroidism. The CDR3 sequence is CAAKGCGQPRGNQPQHF. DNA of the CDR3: TGTGCCGCTAAGGGCTGTGGGCAGCCCCGGGGCAATCAGCCCCAGCATTTT. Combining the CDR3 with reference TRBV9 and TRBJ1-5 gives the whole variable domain DSGVTQTPKHLITATGQRVTLRCSPRSGDLSVYWYQQSLDQGLQFLIQYYNGEERAKGNILERFSAQQFPDLHSELNLSSLELGDSALYFCAAKGCGQPRGNQPQHFGDGTRLSIL.